A single sample gave rise to the 21 T cell receptor beta chains below, sequenced in a study of blood T cell repertoires in COVID-19. Clones were read by immunoSEQ multiplex PCR, and TCRdb kept only the in-frame ones, dropping some. The repertoire holds about 120,000 clones, 78% seen once, with roughly 2.1% in the top ten. What was sequenced was peripheral blood. Receptors were obtained from a man between 65 and 80 years old with acute or convalescent COVID-19.

This clone appeared a single time. CDR3 nucleotide sequence: TGTGCCAGCAGTGCTACAGGGAAGAGGGGGTATCAGCCCCAGCATTTT. It yields the protein CASSATGKRGYQPQHF. The V and J genes are TRBV6-1 and TRBJ1-5, with TRBD1 as a possible D gene (6 bases). The CDR3 loop spans 16 amino acids. Per the germline V gene, CDR1 is MNHNS and CDR2 is SASEGT. Trimming cost V 4 bases and J 5 bases, with 18 bases left between them.

The V and J genes are TRBV5-1 and TRBJ2-7; TRBD1 agrees at 9 bases. CDR3 length: 14 amino acids. The germline V gene encodes CDR1 SGHRS and CDR2 YFSETQ. V dropped 5 bases and J dropped 2; count of bases not matched to a gene: 5. The CDR3 DNA sequence: TGCGCCAGCAGTTTCACAGGGGGCGCCTACGAGCAGTACTTC. As protein: CASSFTGGAYEQYF. The full variable domain, its missing parts supplied by reference TRBV5-1 and TRBJ2-7, is KAGVTQTPRYLIKTRGQQVTLSCSPISGHRSVSWYQQTPGQGLQFLFEYFSETQRNKGNFPGRFSGRQFSNSRSEMNVSTLELGDSALYLCASSFTGGAYEQYFGPGTRLTVT.

This clone occurred a few times. The chain joins TRBV7-2 to TRBJ1-2; no definite D call. Trimming left V 3 bases short and J 3 bases short, with 8 bases between. CDR1 is SGHTA and CDR2 is FQGNSA in the germline V gene. The CDR3 totals 13 residues. The CDR3 sequence is CASSFRRDYGYTF. For the CDR3, the DNA is TGTGCCAGCAGCTTTAGGAGGGACTATGGCTACACCTTC.

The chain recombines TRBV6-2 or TRBV6-3 with TRBJ2-2; 11 bases line up with TRBD2. The CDR3 is 19 residues long. Losses at the gene ends were 3 bases for V and 0 bases for J; bases not matched to a gene: 9. Germline V gene data show CDR1 as MNHEY and CDR2 as SVGEGT. The CDR3 spells CASSYIFPSGGTNTGELFF. The CDR3 bases are TGTGCCAGCAGTTATATTTTCCCTAGCGGGGGGACGAACACCGGGGAGCTGTTTTTT.

The J gene is TRBJ1-1, the V gene TRBV7-2; TRBD1 matches 8 bases. The CDR3 extends over 14 amino acids. Germline trimming cut 4 bases from V and 1 base from J; bases unmatched to any gene: 2. Germline V gives CDR1 SGHTA, CDR2 FQGNSA. CDR3 DNA: TGTGCCAGCAGCTGGGGACAGGCGAACACTGAAGCTTTCTTT. It encodes CASSWGQANTEAFF.

Regarding this clone: Other nucleotide sequences in the sample specify the same CDR3. The chain is built from TRBV29-1 and TRBJ2-5; D might be TRBD2 (5 bases). This CDR3 is 13 amino acids long. Germline CDR1 is SQVTM and CDR2 is ANQGSEA. Trimming shortened V by 4 bases and J by 4 bases, and 13 bases separated the two germline ends. CDR3 in amino acids: CSVVIGGGETQYF. DNA for the CDR3: TGCAGCGTTGTGATAGGAGGTGGAGAGACCCAGTACTTC.

This chain connects TRBV29-1 to TRBJ2-5, with D tentatively TRBD2 (5 bases). In germline, CDR1 is SQVTM, CDR2 ANQGSEA. V shed 4 bases and J shed 4 bases, with 10 bases lying between them. The CDR3 contains 12 residues. The CDR3 bases are TGCAGCGTTGGAGGGCCGGGAGAGACCCAGTACTTC. This gives the protein CSVGGPGETQYF. Filled out from reference TRBV29-1 and TRBJ2-5, the complete variable domain reads SAVISQKPSRDICQRGTSLTIQCQVDSQVTMMFWYRQQPGQSLTLIATANQGSEATYESGFVIDKFPISRPNLTFSTLTVSNMSPEDSSIYLCSVGGPGETQYFGPGTRLLVL.

J is TRBJ2-3 and V is TRBV11-3; 8 bases are shared with TRBD2. V lost 4 bases and J lost 0; bases outside the gene matches: 6. Germline V CDR1 and CDR2: SGHNT, YENEEA. The length of the CDR3 is 16 residues. As DNA, the CDR3 is TGTGCCAGCAGCTCGCGTAGCGGGGCTAGCACAGATACGCAGTATTTT. Protein: CASSSRSGASTDTQYF.

The gene calls are TRBV7-6 and TRBJ2-7; D may be TRBD2 (6 bases). This CDR3 comprises 17 residues. The V and J ends lost 1 base and 5 bases respectively, with 21 bases between them. The germline V gene encodes CDR1 SGHVS and CDR2 FNYEAQ. As DNA, the CDR3 is TGTGCCAGCAGCTTAGGGTTCGGCGGGGTTGGGCCTCACGAGCAGTACTTC. Residues: CASSLGFGGVGPHEQYF.

The chain uses TRBV29-1 and TRBJ2-5; 10 positions agree with TRBD2. Germline CDR1 and CDR2: SQVTM and ANQGSEA. This CDR3 comprises 14 residues. Losses at the gene ends were 4 bases for V and 5 bases for J; bases not matched to a gene: 7. Written as DNA, the CDR3 is TGCAGCGTTGGAGGGGCTAGCGGGGGCGAGACCCAGTACTTC. It is translated as CSVGGASGGETQYF.

This clone was picked up a small number of times. This chain uses TRBV7-8 with TRBJ2-5; D uncertain. The CDR3 runs 14 residues. Germline V CDR1 and CDR2: SGHVS, FQNEAQ. The V and J ends lost 0 bases and 3 bases respectively, with 8 bases between them. The CDR3 DNA reads as TGTGCCAGCAGCTTAGCGACCGAGGAAGAGACCCAGTACTTC. Amino acid sequence: CASSLATEEETQYF.

This chain links TRBV9 with TRBJ1-1; 7 bases are a match to TRBD1. With V trimmed by 3 bases and J by 1 base, 6 bases remained unmatched. The V gene's germline CDR1 is SGDLS and CDR2 YYNGEE. This CDR3 is built from 15 residues. CDR3 protein: CASSAKTGRNTEAFF. Written as DNA, the CDR3 is TGTGCCAGCAGCGCAAAGACAGGGAGGAACACTGAAGCTTTCTTT.

J is TRBJ1-1 and V is TRBV18; no clear D gene. The CDR3 totals 16 residues. V lost 0 bases and J lost 4, with 15 bases in between. CDR1 and CDR2 (germline): KGHSH, LQKENI. The CDR3 nucleotides are TGTGCCAGCTCACCACCGAACCAAGGTGAGGTCACTGAAGCTTTCTTT. It codes for CASSPPNQGEVTEAFF.

This chain links TRBV7-3 with TRBJ2-1; 7 bases line up with TRBD2. The trim removed 2 bases at V and 4 bases at J, leaving 5 bases unmatched. This CDR3 is 15 amino acids long. Per germline, CDR1 SGHTA and CDR2 FQGTGA. DNA for the CDR3: TGTGCCAGCAGCTTACGGGGGGTCCAATACAATGAGCAGTTCTTC. Its protein is CASSLRGVQYNEQFF. Full variable domain (missing parts from reference TRBV7-3 and TRBJ2-1): GAGVSQTPSNKVTEKGKYVELRCDPISGHTALYWYRQSLGQGPEFLIYFQGTGAADDSGLPNDRFFAVRPEGSVSTLKIQRTERGDSAVYLCASSLRGVQYNEQFFGPGTRLTVL.

The V and J genes are TRBV7-2 and TRBJ1-1; D gene uncertain. Deletions cut 5 bases from V and 0 bases from J, with 13 bases between. CDR1 is SGHTA and CDR2 is FQGNSA in the germline V gene. CDR3 length: 15 amino acids. Written as DNA, the CDR3 is TGTGCCAGCAGCGCAGGAATTCAGGTGAACACTGAAGCTTTCTTT. It specifies CASSAGIQVNTEAFF. Using reference TRBV7-2 and TRBJ1-1 for the parts outside the CDR3, the full variable domain is GAGVSQSPSNKVTEKGKDVELRCDPISGHTALYWYRQSLGQGLEFLIYFQGNSAPDKSGLPSDRFSAERTGGSVSTLTIQRTQQEDSAVYLCASSAGIQVNTEAFFGQGTRLTVV.

The chain carries TRBV11-3 and TRBJ1-1; D gene ambiguous. CDR3 length: 14 residues. Germline V gene sequence: CDR1 SGHNT, CDR2 YENEEA. The V gene lost 5 bases and the J gene lost 1 base, with 11 bases spanning the gap. The DNA for the CDR3 is TGTGCCAGCAGCCCCCGCGGCGCGAACACTGAAGCTTTCTTT. This translates into CASSPRGANTEAFF. Together with reference TRBV11-3 and TRBJ1-1, the CDR3 gives the full variable domain: EAGVVQSPRYKIIEKKQPVAFWCNPISGHNTLYWYLQNLGQGPELLIRYENEEAVDDSQLPKDRFSAERLKGVDSTLKIQPAELGDSAVYLCASSPRGANTEAFFGQGTRLTVV.

The chain employs TRBV4-2 and TRBJ2-2; TRBD2 matches 10 bases. The CDR3 sequence is 17 residues long. Germline CDR1 is LGHNA and CDR2 is YNFKEQ. V shed 0 bases and J 7 bases; nucleotides not matched to a gene: 8. The CDR3 sequence is CASSQEAAGGPGGELFF. CDR3 nucleotide sequence: TGTGCCAGCAGCCAAGAAGCAGCGGGGGGGCCAGGCGGGGAGCTGTTTTTT.

The J gene is TRBJ2-7, the V gene TRBV7-2; D is possibly TRBD2 (5 bases). Trimming cost V 4 bases and J 3 bases, with 10 bases left between them. This CDR3 has 13 amino acids. In germline, CDR1 is SGHTA, CDR2 FQGNSA. The CDR3 sequence: CASSWNRDYEQYF. As DNA, the CDR3 is TGTGCCAGCAGCTGGAACCGGGACTACGAGCAGTACTTC.

The rearrangement links TRBV6-2 or TRBV6-3 to TRBJ2-5, with 9 nucleotides matching TRBD1. The V and J ends lost 4 bases and 3 bases, in that order; junction bases with no gene match: 12. Germline V lookup: CDR1 MNHEY, CDR2 SVGEGT. CDR3 length: 17 amino acids. CDR3 in DNA: TGTGCCAGCAGTTCCCGACCGGGACAGGGCGTGAAAGAGACCCAGTACTTC. Translation gives CASSSRPGQGVKETQYF.

The V and J genes are TRBV6-6 and TRBJ2-3; 7 bases are shared with TRBD2. The CDR3 is 15 residues long. In germline, CDR1 is MNHNY, CDR2 SVGAGI (reference sequence). The V segment lost 7 bases and the J segment 1 base; nucleotides outside the gene matches: 8. CDR3 region: CASTPGGTGTDTQYF. CDR3 sequence (DNA): TGTGCCAGCACCCCCGGGGGGACCGGCACAGATACGCAGTATTTT.

This clone has more than one count but fewer than ten. The chain couples TRBV7-9 to TRBJ2-5; 9 positions match TRBD2. The CDR3 has 16 amino acids. After removal of 3 bases from V and 0 bases from J, the junction contained 5 bases not matched to a gene. Looked up from germline, CDR1 is SEHNR and CDR2 is FQNEAQ (reference sequence). This CDR3 reads CASSFGGGGYQETQYF. DNA of the CDR3: TGTGCCAGCAGCTTCGGCGGGGGGGGGTACCAAGAGACCCAGTACTTC.